This T cell receptor beta chain is from a study of shared clonotypes between healthy human individuals. With respect to this clone: What it binds is unknown.

Study findings and constraints: Naive CD4 clonotypes were shared across several donors at about 5%.

Here immunoSEQ multiplex PCR was the method, and the copy in TCRdb shows in-frame clones only, minus some. The sample records about 2.1 million clones, just under 95% being singletons. Naive-designated CD8 cells lacked CD45RO, were positively enriched for CCR7, and omitted terminally differentiated effector memory CD45RA+ cells. The germline V gene has CDR1 SGDLS and CDR2 YYNGEE. There are 18 residues in the CDR3. V was clipped by 4 bases and J by 5 bases, with 28 bases between them. V and J are TRBV9 and TRBJ2-7; D unresolved. The sequencing input was naive CD8+ T cells from PBMCs. This sequence originates from a man between 18 and 35 years old in good health. Some clones in this sample may be carry-over from other donors' samples. The CDR3: CASSPLPAPLTLGNEQYF. DNA for the CDR3: TGTGCCAGCAGCCCCCTGCCGGCCCCACTGACTCTCGGAAACGAGCAGTACTTC.